This T cell receptor beta chain was obtained from a study of T cell repertoires in cytomegalovirus infection. Turning to the study itself: Evidence of both CMV infection and a matching HLA type came from public TCR beta signatures.

The CDR3 is made up of 21 amino acids. From germline, CDR1 is MNHEY and CDR2 SVGAGI. The V end lost 3 bases, the J end lost 3 bases, and 29 bases lay between the germline ends. This clonotype has a handful of counts. What it binds is unknown. One entry per CDR3 protein results from TCRdb running MiXCR on the reads. The profile shows around 310,000 distinct CDR3 sequences, about a sixth of them singletons. Study conclusions and caveats: Within the response measured ex vivo, HLA-C-restricted CMV-specific TCR beta clonotypes were dominant. Carriers of CMV and the relevant HLA type were discriminated by public TCR beta frequency.

Material for sequencing was PBMCs. The receptor was isolated from a human donor in good health (CMV status not recorded). Some clones in this sample may be carry-over from other donors' samples. The chain uses TRBV6-5 and TRBJ2-2; possibly TRBD1 for D (6 bases). DNA of the CDR3: TGTGCCAGCAGTTATAATTTCAAGGTCAGGGGCGCAGAAGAATACACCGGGGAGCTGTTTTTT. Protein product: CASSYNFKVRGAEEYTGELFF.